These 26 T cell receptor beta chains originate from one sample sequenced in a study of shared clonotypes between healthy human individuals. Sequencing was performed with immunoSEQ multiplex PCR; in TCRdb, only in-frame clones are kept and a portion is missing. The sample includes approximately 1.9 million clones, 93% seen only once; the top ten take 1.5% to 2%. CD8 cells classed as naive were CD45RO-negative and positively selected for CCR7, excluding terminally differentiated effector memory CD45RA+ cells. Sequences were obtained from naive CD8+ T cells from PBMCs. The receptors were gathered from a man aged 18-30 years in good health. Some clones in this sample may be carry-over from other donors' samples.

This rearrangement joins TRBV5-6 to TRBJ1-2; 8 bases match TRBD1. The CDR3 length is 15 residues. The germline V gene encodes CDR1 SGHDT and CDR2 YYEEEE. The junction had 10 bases not matched to a gene; V was cut back by 2 bases and J by 7 bases. In nucleotides, the CDR3 is TGTGCCAGCAGCTTCGGACAGGGAGGGAGTGCTGGCTACACCTTC. This sequence encodes CASSFGQGGSAGYTF.

This clone was seen once. The chain is built from TRBV2 and TRBJ2-7, with D tentatively TRBD1 or TRBD2 (6 bases each). Germline lookup yields CDR1 SNHLY and CDR2 FYNNEI. This CDR3 has 14 residues. Trimming left V 11 bases short and J 2 bases short, with 19 bases between. The CDR3 nucleotides are TGTGCCTCCAAACCAGATGGGGGGCCCTACGAGCAGTACTTC. Translation gives CASKPDGGPYEQYF.

This clone appeared once. The genes are TRBV27 and TRBJ1-5; D unclear. The CDR3 sequence is 15 residues long. Trimming stripped 3 bases from V and 4 bases from J, with 13 bases between. The germline gives CDR1 MNHEY, CDR2 SMNVEV (reference sequence). As DNA, the CDR3 is TGTGCCAGCAGTTTCTTGCCCCCACTGAATCAGCCCCAGCATTTT. Amino acid sequence: CASSFLPPLNQPQHF.

The V gene is TRBV2, the J gene TRBJ1-2, with 7 bases aligning to TRBD1. Trimming cost V 3 bases and J 8 bases; bases outside gene matches: 9. CDR3 size: 14 residues. Looked up from germline, CDR1 is SNHLY and CDR2 is FYNNEI. Here the CDR3 reads CASSETGTAVGYTF. CDR3 sequence (DNA): TGTGCCAGCAGTGAGACCGGGACAGCCGTCGGCTACACCTTC.

The rearrangement links TRBV28 to TRBJ2-1, with 8 bases lining up with TRBD2. Germline assignment: CDR1 MDHEN and CDR2 SYDVKM. Trimming at V came to 4 bases and at J to 9 bases, leaving 5 bases not matched to a gene. This CDR3 region has 13 residues. The chain's CDR3 is CASSYPRGGEQFF. The DNA of the CDR3 is TGTGCCAGCAGTTACCCCCGGGGGGGTGAGCAGTTCTTC.

This clone was counted a single time. The chain combines TRBV4-1 with TRBJ2-5, with 7 bases lining up with TRBD1. Germline CDR1 and CDR2: MGHRA and YSYEKL. CDR3 size: 15 residues. Trimming removed 2 bases from V and 4 bases from J; junction bases left unmatched: 7. The CDR3 DNA is TGCGCCAGCAGCCAACTTGACAGGGTTCGAGAGACCCAGTACTTC. Its translation is CASSQLDRVRETQYF.

The chain couples TRBV5-4 to TRBJ2-7, with 9 bases fitting TRBD1. Germline-derived CDR1 and CDR2 are SGHNT and YYREEE (reference sequence). V lost 4 bases and J lost 2; bases outside the gene matches: 7. CDR3 length: 15 residues. The CDR3 region has the DNA TGTGCCAGCAGCGCAACCGGGACAGGGACCTACGAGCAGTACTTC. Its protein product is CASSATGTGTYEQYF.

The rearrangement joins TRBV7-9 to TRBJ2-5, with TRBD2 matching over 8 bases. V was pared by 3 bases and J by 2 bases, with 5 bases of the junction left unmatched. The CDR3 is 15 residues long. Germline V gene data show CDR1 as SEHNR and CDR2 as FQNEAQ (reference sequence). For the CDR3, the DNA is TGTGCCAGCAGCTTCCAGCGGGAGCTTCAAGAGACCCAGTACTTC. This encodes CASSFQRELQETQYF.

This chain joins TRBV19 and TRBJ2-3; D unclear. V lost 0 bases and J lost 0, with 10 bases in between. The CDR3 contains 16 residues. Germline CDR1 LNHDA, CDR2 SQIVND (reference sequence). The CDR3 protein is CASSIDTAASTDTQYF. DNA for the CDR3: TGTGCCAGTAGTATAGATACGGCGGCTAGCACAGATACGCAGTATTTT. Combining the CDR3 with reference TRBV19 and TRBJ2-3 gives the whole variable domain DGGITQSPKYLFRKEGQNVTLSCEQNLNHDAMYWYRQDPGQGLRLIYYSQIVNDFQKGDIAEGYSVSREKKESFPLTVTSAQKNPTAFYLCASSIDTAASTDTQYFGPGTRLTVL.

The J gene is TRBJ2-1, the V gene TRBV19, with 7 nucleotides matching TRBD1. V shed 6 bases, J shed 4 bases, and the junction held 9 bases outside the gene matches. Germline CDR1 LNHDA, CDR2 SQIVND (reference sequence). The CDR3 length is 15 residues. The CDR3 here is CASSMGQSGYNEQFF. The CDR3 nucleotides are TGTGCCAGTAGCATGGGACAGTCAGGGTACAATGAGCAGTTCTTC.

This chain joins TRBV30 and TRBJ2-5; the match to TRBD1 covers 7 bases. The J call may be wrong; the DNA end is better matched by TRBJ2-7. CDR1 is GTSNPN, CDR2 SVGIG, per germline (reference sequence). The CDR3 is 15 amino acids. CDR3 in amino acids: CAWSGRQGRAYEQYF. CDR3 in DNA: TGTGCCTGGAGCGGAAGACAGGGTAGGGCCTACGAGCAGTACTTC.

The chain employs TRBV11-3 and TRBJ2-2, with 9 bases lining up with TRBD2. This CDR3 is built from 15 residues. Germline V lookup: CDR1 SGHNT, CDR2 YENEEA. V trimming: 3 bases; J trimming: 6 bases; junction bases outside the gene matches: 5. The CDR3 DNA is TGTGCCAGCAGCTTGTGGCGGGAGGGCCCCGGGGAGCTGTTTTTT. Its translation is CASSLWREGPGELFF.

The genes are TRBV9 and TRBJ2-2; 9 positions agree with TRBD1. After removal of 3 bases from V and 4 bases from J, the junction contained 10 bases not matched to a gene. The CDR3 has 17 residues. CDR1 and CDR2 (germline): SGDLS, YYNGEE. CDR3 sequence reads: CASSALPTGGRTGELFF. CDR3 DNA sequence: TGTGCCAGCAGCGCTCTCCCGACAGGGGGTCGCACCGGGGAGCTGTTTTTT.

The V gene is TRBV19, the J gene TRBJ1-5; no definite D call. Trimming took off 5 bases at V and 2 bases at J, with 16 bases between the two ends. CDR3 length: 16 residues. The germline gives CDR1 LNHDA, CDR2 SQIVND (reference sequence). The CDR3 sequence: CASSSRTLSGNQPQHF. In nucleotides, the CDR3 is TGTGCCAGTAGTTCACGGACCCTCTCGGGCAATCAGCCCCAGCATTTT.

The V gene is TRBV2, the J gene TRBJ2-1; D is uncertain. The CDR3 spans 15 residues. V was cut by 4 bases and J by 8 bases, with 18 bases left in between. The germline V gene has CDR1 SNHLY and CDR2 FYNNEI. The CDR3 loop reads CASSGGIYVTDEQFF. The CDR3 nucleotides are TGTGCCAGCAGTGGTGGCATTTACGTGACCGATGAGCAGTTCTTC.

The chain couples TRBV11-2 to TRBJ2-3, with 7 positions matching TRBD1. With V trimmed by 4 bases and J by 6 bases, 13 bases remained unmatched. The V gene's germline CDR1 is SGHAT and CDR2 FQNNGV. CDR3 size: 16 residues. In nucleotides, the CDR3 is TGTGCCAGCAGCTCGAGGGACAGCAAACGTAGCGATACGCAGTATTTT. Protein product: CASSSRDSKRSDTQYF. Full variable domain (remainder filled in from reference TRBV11-2 and TRBJ2-3): EAGVAQSPRYKIIEKRQSVAFWCNPISGHATLYWYQQILGQGPKLLIQFQNNGVVDDSQLPKDRFSAERLKGVDSTLKIQPAKLEDSAVYLCASSSRDSKRSDTQYFGPGTRLTVL.

This chain links TRBV28 with TRBJ1-2, with D unclear. V was clipped by 1 base and J by 1 base, with 7 bases between them. Germline values: CDR1 MDHEN, CDR2 SYDVKM. The CDR3 consists of 14 residues. The CDR3 DNA is TGTGCCAGCAGTTTATCTGGGGTTAACTATGGCTACACCTTC. Translating gives CASSLSGVNYGYTF.

V gene TRBV30 combines with J gene TRBJ2-6; D ambiguous. V was clipped by 3 bases and J by 1 base, with 4 bases between them. The CDR3 extends over 13 amino acids. From germline, CDR1 is GTSNPN and CDR2 SVGIG (reference sequence). The CDR3 sequence is CAWSRSGANVLTF. CDR3 nucleotides: TGTGCCTGGAGCCGTTCTGGGGCCAACGTCCTGACTTTC. Drawing the rest from reference TRBV30 and TRBJ2-6, the complete variable domain is SQTIHQWPATLVQPVGSPLSLECTVEGTSNPNLYWYRQAAGRGLQLLFYSVGIGQISSEVPQNLSASRPQDRQFILSSKKLLLSDSGFYLCAWSRSGANVLTFGAGSRLTVL.

V usage is TRBV4-1 and J usage is TRBJ2-7, with TRBD2 identical over 9 bases. Germline loops: CDR1 MGHRA, CDR2 YSYEKL. V dropped 0 bases and J dropped 4; count of bases not matched to a gene: 7. The CDR3 runs 16 residues. As DNA, the CDR3 is TGCGCCAGCAGCCAAGATTGGCTAGCGGGAAGATACGAGCAGTACTTC. Its translation: CASSQDWLAGRYEQYF.

V is TRBV27 and J is TRBJ1-1, with D unresolved. Trimming removed 2 bases from V and 4 bases from J, with 11 bases in between. CDR1 MNHEY and CDR2 SMNVEV come from the germline V gene (reference sequence). This CDR3 comprises 14 residues. CDR3 in amino acids: CASSLLASGTEAFF. In DNA form, the CDR3 reads TGTGCCAGCAGTTTACTAGCATCGGGCACTGAAGCTTTCTTT.

The chain uses TRBV2 and TRBJ2-2; tentative D call: TRBD2 (6 bases). Trimming removed 4 bases from V and 6 bases from J, with 24 bases in between. CDR3 length: 18 amino acids. The germline V gene has CDR1 SNHLY and CDR2 FYNNEI. For the CDR3, the DNA is TGTGCCAGCAGTGTCACGGTGGGGGTCGGGAGAGGACCCGGGGAGCTGTTTTTT. This encodes CASSVTVGVGRGPGELFF.

The J gene is TRBJ2-5, the V gene TRBV6-7; tentatively, D is TRBD1 or TRBD2 (6 bases each). TRBV6-7 is flagged as an ORF with uncertain function. V lost 5 bases, J lost 3 bases, and 19 bases lay in between. The CDR3 length is 16 residues. The CDR3 DNA reads TGTGCCAGCAGTCGGCGGGACACCCGACTGGAAGAGACCCAGTACTTC. Encoded protein: CASSRRDTRLEETQYF.

This clone appeared a few times. This chain connects TRBV29-1 to TRBJ1-2; TRBD1 might be the D (5 bases). The germline V and J ends were trimmed by 5 bases and 5 bases, with 15 bases remaining between them. The germline CDR1 and CDR2 sequences are SQVTM and ANQGSEA. CDR3 length equals 13 residues. The CDR3 spells CSVRFDSEYGYTF. The CDR3 nucleotides read TGCAGCGTTCGGTTTGACAGCGAATATGGCTACACCTTC.

The rearrangement links TRBV28 to TRBJ2-1; D is unresolved. The CDR3 runs 16 residues. Germline CDR1 reads MDHEN; CDR2 reads SYDVKM. The V end lost 4 bases, the J end lost 4 bases, and 17 bases lay between the germline ends. The DNA for the CDR3 is TGTGCCAGCAGTTCCTCAAGACTCTCCCAGTACAATGAGCAGTTCTTC. Translating it yields CASSSSRLSQYNEQFF. Complete variable domain (other parts from reference TRBV28 and TRBJ2-1): DVKVTQSSRYLVKRTGEKVFLECVQDMDHENMFWYRQDPGLGLRLIYFSYDVKMKEKGDIPEGYSVSREKKERFSLILESASTNQTSMYLCASSSSRLSQYNEQFFGPGTRLTVL.

This chain joins TRBV7-9 and TRBJ1-4; the D gene is possibly TRBD1 (5 bases). V gave up 3 bases and J gave up 5 bases, with 10 bases separating them. CDR3 length: 14 residues. Germline CDR1 SEHNR, CDR2 FQNEAQ (reference sequence). CDR3 region: CASSFRDSNEKLFF. CDR3 in DNA: TGTGCCAGCAGCTTCCGGGACTCAAATGAAAAACTGTTTTTT.

The CDR3 region is CASSLALRGGLNIQYF. CDR3 sequence (DNA): TGTGCCAGCAGCTTAGCCCTGAGGGGGGGCTTAAACATTCAGTACTTC. The gene calls are TRBV7-9 and TRBJ2-4; perhaps TRBD2 as D (7 bases). The CDR3 loop spans 16 amino acids. The V and J ends lost 0 bases and 6 bases respectively, with 15 bases between them. CDR1 and CDR2 (germline): SEHNR, FQNEAQ (reference sequence).